The text below deals with one T cell receptor (beta chain). The sample is drawn from a study of blood T cell repertoires in COVID-19. For the study at large: From T cells, B-cell-depleted T cells, or PBMCs came the material, which was cDNA or gDNA.

Authors' data handling: Amplification of reference gene primers provided the estimated nucleated cell counts. The table came from immunoSEQ multiplex PCR; TCRdb's copy has only in-frame clones and leaves some out. V and J calls and clone size are copied from that table; D and trimming were computed from the DNA. The repertoire includes roughly 250,000 clones, 65% to 85% of them detected once, and 15% to 17% sits in the top ten. It was during active infection that Seattle patients were enrolled and then longitudinally followed. This CDR3 has 17 amino acids. The germline V gene has CDR1 SGHAT and CDR2 FQNNGV. The V and J ends lost 1 base and 4 bases, in that order; junction bases with no gene match: 6.

The sequence derives from a person aged 70 to 85 with COVID-19, enrolled during active disease. The genes are TRBV11-2 and TRBJ2-2, with TRBD2 matching over 10 bases. Sequencing was carried out using peripheral blood. The DNA for the CDR3 is TGTGCCAGCAGCTTAGGAGCGGGAGGGACAGGCACCGGGGAGCTGTTTTTT. It is translated as CASSLGAGGTGTGELFF.